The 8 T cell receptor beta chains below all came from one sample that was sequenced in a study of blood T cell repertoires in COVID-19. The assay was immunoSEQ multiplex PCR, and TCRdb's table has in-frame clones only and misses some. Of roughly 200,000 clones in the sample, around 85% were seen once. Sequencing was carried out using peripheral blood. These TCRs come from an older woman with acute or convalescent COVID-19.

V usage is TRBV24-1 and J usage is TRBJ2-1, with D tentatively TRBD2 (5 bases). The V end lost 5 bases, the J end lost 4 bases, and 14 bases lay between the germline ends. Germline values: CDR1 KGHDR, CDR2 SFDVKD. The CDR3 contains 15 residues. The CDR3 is CATSGFGLFYNEQFF. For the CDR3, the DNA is TGTGCCACCAGTGGATTCGGACTGTTTTACAATGAGCAGTTCTTC.

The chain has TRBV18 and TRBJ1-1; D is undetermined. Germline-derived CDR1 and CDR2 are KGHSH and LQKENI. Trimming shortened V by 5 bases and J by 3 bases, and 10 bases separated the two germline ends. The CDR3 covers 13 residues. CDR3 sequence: CASSAGGYTEAFF. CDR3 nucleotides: TGTGCCAGCTCAGCGGGCGGGTACACTGAAGCTTTCTTT.

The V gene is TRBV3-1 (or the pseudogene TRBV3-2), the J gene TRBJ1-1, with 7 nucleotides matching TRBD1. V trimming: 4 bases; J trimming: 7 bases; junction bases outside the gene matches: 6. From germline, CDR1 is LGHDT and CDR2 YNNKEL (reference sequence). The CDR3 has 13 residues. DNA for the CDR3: TGTGCCAGCAGCCCGACAGGGTTGAATGAAGCTTTCTTT. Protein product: CASSPTGLNEAFF.

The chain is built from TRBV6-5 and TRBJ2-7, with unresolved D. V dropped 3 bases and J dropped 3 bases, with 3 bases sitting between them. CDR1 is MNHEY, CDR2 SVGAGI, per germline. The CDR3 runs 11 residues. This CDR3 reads CASSYHYEQYF. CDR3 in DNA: TGTGCCAGCAGTTATCACTACGAGCAGTACTTC.

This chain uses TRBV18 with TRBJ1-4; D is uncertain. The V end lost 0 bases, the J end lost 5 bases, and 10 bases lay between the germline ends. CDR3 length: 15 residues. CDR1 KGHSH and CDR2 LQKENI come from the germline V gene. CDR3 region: CASSPPGRENEKLFF. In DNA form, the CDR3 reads TGTGCCAGCTCACCACCCGGGAGGGAGAATGAAAAACTGTTTTTT.

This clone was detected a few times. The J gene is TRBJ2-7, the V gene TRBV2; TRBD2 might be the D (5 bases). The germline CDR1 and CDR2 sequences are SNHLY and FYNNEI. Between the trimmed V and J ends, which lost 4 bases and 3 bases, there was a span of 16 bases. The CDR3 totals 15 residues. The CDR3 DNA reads TGTGCCAGCAGTGCTATGAGGATAGGAGGCTACGAGCAGTACTTC. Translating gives CASSAMRIGGYEQYF.

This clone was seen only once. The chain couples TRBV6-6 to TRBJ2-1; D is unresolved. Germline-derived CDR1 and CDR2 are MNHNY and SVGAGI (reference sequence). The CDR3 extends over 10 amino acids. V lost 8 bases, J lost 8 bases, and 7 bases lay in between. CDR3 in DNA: TGTGCCAGCTCGTCCGATGAGCAGTTCTTC. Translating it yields CASSSDEQFF.

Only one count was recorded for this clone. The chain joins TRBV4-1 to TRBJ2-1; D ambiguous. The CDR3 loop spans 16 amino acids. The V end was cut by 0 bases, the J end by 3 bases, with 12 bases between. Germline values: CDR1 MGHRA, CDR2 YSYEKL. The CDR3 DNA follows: TGCGCCAGCAGCCAAGATCCCGGAGACCGCTACAATGAGCAGTTCTTC. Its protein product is CASSQDPGDRYNEQFF.